This T cell receptor beta chain was identified in a study of breast tumors, draining lymph nodes, adjacent tissues. Trimming cost V 4 bases and J 6 bases, with 16 bases left between them. The CDR3 has 14 residues. CDR1 and CDR2 (germline): SGHRS, YFSETQ. In the case of this clonotype: Its antigen remains unidentified.

Study-wide points: Tumors had less TCR diversity than lymph nodes, more than nontumor tissue. Most tumor T cells seemingly derive from lymph node, then expand in tumor. That most tumor T cells come from lymph nodes remained unproven. Luminal-like breast cancer showed significantly higher tumor–nontumor repertoire similarity than basal-like.

Samples came from axillary lymph nodes draining the breast cancer. One entry per CDR3 protein results from TCRdb running MiXCR on the multiplex PCR reads. The sample consists of over 200,000 distinct CDR3 sequences, less than 40% of them appearing once. Sequencing used axillary lymph node tissue. This chain links TRBV5-1 with TRBJ1-2; D gene unclear. The sequence was obtained from a female donor with breast cancer. Some clones in this sample may be carry-over from other donors' samples. The CDR3 spells CASSTGLADNGYTF. In DNA form, the CDR3 reads TGCGCCAGCAGCACCGGGCTAGCAGACAATGGCTACACCTTC.